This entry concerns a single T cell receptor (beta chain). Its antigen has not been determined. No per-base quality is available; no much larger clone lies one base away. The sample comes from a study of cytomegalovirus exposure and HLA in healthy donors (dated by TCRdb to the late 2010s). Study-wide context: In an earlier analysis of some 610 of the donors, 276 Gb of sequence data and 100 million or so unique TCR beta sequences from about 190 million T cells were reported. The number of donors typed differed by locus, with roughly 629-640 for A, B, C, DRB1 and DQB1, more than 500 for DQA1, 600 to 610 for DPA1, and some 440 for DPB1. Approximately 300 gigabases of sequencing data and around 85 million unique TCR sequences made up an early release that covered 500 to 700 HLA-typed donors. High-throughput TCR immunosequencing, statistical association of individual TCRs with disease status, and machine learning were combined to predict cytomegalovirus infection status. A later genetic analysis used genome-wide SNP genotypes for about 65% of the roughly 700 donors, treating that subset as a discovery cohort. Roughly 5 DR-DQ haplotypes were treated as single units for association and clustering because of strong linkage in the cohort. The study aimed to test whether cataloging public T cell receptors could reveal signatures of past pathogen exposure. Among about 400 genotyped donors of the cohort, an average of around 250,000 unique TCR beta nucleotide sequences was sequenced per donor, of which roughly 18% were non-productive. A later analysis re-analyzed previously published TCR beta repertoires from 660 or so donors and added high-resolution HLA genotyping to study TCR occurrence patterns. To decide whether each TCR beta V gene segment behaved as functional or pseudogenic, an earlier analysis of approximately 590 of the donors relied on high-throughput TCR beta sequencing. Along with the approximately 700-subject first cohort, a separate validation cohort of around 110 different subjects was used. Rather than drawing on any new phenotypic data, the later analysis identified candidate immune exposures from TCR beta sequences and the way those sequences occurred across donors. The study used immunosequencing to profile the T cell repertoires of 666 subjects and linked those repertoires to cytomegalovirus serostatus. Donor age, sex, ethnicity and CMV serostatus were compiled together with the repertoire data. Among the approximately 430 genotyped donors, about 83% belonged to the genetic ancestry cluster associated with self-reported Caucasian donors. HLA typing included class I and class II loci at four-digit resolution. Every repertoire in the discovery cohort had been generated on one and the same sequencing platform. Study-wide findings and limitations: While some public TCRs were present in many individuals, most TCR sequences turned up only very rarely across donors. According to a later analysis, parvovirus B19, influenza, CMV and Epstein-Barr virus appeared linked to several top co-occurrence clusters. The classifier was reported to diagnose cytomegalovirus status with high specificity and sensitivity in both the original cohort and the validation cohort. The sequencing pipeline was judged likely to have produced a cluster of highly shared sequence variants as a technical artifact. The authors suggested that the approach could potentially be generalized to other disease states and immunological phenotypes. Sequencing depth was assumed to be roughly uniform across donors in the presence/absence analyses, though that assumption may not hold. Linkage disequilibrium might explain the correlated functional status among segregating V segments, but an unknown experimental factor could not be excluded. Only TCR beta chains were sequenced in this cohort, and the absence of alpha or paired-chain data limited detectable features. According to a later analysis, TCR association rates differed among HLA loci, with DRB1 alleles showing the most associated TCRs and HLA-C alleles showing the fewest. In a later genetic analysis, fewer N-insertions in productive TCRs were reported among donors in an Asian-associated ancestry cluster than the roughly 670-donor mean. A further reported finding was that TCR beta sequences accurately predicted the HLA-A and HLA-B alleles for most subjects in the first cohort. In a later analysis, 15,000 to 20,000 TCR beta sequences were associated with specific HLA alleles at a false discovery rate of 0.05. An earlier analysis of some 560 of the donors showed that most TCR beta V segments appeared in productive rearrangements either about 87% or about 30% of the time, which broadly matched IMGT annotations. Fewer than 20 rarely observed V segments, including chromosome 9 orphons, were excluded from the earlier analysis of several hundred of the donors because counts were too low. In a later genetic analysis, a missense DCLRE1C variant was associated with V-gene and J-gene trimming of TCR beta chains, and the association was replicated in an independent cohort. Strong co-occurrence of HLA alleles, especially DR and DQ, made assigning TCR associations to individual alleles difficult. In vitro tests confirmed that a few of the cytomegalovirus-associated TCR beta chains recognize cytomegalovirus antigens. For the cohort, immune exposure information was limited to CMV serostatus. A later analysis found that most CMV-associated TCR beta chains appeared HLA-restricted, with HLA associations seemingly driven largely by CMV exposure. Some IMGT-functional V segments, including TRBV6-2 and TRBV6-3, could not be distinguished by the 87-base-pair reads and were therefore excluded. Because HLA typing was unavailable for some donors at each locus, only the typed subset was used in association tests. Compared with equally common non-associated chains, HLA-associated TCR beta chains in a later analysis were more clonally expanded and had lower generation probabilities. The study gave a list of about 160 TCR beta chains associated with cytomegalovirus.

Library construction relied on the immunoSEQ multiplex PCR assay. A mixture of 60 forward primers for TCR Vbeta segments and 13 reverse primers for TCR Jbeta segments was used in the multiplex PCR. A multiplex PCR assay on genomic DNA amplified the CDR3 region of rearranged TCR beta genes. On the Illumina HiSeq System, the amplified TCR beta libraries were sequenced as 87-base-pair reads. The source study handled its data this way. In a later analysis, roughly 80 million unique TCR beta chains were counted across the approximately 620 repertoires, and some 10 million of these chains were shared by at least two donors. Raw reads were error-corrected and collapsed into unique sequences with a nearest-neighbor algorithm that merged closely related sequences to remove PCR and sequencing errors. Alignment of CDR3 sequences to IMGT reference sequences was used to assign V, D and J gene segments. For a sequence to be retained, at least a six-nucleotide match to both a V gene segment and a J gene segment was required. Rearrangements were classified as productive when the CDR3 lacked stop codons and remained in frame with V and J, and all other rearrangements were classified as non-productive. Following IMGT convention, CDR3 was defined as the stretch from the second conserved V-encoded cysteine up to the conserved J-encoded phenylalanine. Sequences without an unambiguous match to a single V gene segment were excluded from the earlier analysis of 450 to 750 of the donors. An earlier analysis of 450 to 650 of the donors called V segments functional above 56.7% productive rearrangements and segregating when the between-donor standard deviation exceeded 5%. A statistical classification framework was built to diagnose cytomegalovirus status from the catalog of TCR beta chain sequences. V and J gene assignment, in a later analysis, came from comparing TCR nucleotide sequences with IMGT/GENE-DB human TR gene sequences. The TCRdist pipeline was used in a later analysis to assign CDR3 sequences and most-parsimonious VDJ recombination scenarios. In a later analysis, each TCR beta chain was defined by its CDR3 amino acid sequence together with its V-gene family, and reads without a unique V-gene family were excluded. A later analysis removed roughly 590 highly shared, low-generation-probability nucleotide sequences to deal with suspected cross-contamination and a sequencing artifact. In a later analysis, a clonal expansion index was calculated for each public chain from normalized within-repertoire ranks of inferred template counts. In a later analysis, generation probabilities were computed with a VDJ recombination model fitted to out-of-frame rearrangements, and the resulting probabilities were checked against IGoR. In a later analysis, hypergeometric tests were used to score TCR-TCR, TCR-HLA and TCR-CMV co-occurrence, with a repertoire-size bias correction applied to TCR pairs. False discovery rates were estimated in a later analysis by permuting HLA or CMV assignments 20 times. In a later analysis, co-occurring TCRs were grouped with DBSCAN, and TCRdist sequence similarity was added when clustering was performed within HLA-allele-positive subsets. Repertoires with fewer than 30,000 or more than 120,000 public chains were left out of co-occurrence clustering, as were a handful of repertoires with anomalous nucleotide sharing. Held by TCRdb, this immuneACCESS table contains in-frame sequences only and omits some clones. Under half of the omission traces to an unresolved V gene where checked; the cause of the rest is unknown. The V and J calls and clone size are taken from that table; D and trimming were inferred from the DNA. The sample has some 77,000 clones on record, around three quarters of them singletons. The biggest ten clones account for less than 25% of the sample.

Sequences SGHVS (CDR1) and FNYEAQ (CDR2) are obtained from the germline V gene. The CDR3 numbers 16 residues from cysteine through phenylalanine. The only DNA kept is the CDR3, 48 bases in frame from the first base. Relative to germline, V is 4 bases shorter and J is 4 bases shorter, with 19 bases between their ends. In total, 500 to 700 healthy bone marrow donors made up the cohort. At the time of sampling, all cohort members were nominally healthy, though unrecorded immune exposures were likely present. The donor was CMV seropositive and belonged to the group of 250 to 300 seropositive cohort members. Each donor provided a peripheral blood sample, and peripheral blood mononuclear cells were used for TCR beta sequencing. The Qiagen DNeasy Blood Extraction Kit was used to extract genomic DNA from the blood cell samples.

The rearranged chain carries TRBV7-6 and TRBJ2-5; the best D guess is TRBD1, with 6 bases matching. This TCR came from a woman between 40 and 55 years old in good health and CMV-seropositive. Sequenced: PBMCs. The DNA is TGTGCCAGCAGCTCGCCGGCACAGGGTCTAGGAGAGACCCAGTACTTC. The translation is CASSSPAQGLGETQYF.